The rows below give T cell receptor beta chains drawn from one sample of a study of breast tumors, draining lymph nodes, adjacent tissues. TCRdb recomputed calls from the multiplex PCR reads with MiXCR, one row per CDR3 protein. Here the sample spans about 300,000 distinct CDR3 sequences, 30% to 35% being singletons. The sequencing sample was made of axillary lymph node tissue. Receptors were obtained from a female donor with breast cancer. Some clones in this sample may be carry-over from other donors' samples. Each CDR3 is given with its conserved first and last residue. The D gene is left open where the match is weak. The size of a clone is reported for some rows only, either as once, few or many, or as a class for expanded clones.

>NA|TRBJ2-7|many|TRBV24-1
CATSSSYEQYF
TGTGCCACCAGTAGCAGCTACGAGCAGTACTTC
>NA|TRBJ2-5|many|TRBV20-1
CSADTPARQTNQETQYF
TGCAGTGCTGATACCCCCGCAAGACAGACCAACCAAGAGACCCAGTACTTC
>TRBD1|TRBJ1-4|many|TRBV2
CASSEGGQGEKLFF
TGTGCCAGCAGTGAAGGGGGACAGGGAGAAAAACTGTTTTTT
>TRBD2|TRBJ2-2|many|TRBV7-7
CASSLGTKGNGELFF
TGTGCTAGCAGCTTAGGGACTAAGGGAAACGGGGAGCTGTTTTTT
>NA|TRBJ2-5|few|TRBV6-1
CASSETGHLKETQYF
TGTGCCAGCAGCGAGACGGGACACTTAAAAGAGACCCAGTACTTC
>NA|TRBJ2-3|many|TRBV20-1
CSQSGSTDTQYF
TGCAGCCAAAGCGGGAGCACAGATACGCAGTATTTT
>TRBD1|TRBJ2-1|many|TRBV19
CASSPDRVSYNEQFF
TGTGCCAGTAGTCCCGACAGGGTCTCCTACAATGAGCAGTTCTTC
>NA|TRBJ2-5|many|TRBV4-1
CASSQFGRQETQYF
TGCGCCAGCAGCCAATTTGGCAGACAAGAGACCCAGTACTTC
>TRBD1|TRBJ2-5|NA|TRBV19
CASSLPAGGFETQYF
TGTGCCAGTAGCCTCCCGGCAGGGGGCTTTGAGACCCAGTACTTC
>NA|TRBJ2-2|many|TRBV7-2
CASRSRVNFLGTGELFF
TGTGCCAGCAGATCTAGGGTCAACTTTTTAGGGACCGGGGAGCTGTTTTTT
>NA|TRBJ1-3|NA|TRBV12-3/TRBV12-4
CASSYSDSGNTIHF
TGTGCCAGCAGTTACTCGGATTCCGGGAACACCATACATTTT
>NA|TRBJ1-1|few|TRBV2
CASSFGTPNTEAFF
TGTGCCAGCAGTTTTGGGACGCCGAACACTGAAGCTTTCTTT
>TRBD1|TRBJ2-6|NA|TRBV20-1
CSARDRGANVLTF
TGCAGTGCTAGGGACAGGGGGGCCAACGTCCTGACTTTC
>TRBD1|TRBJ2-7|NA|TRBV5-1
CASSLDRGQGNEQYF
TGCGCCAGCAGCTTGGATAGGGGACAGGGCAACGAGCAGTACTTC
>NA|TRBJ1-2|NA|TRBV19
CASRDISTDNGEYGYTF
TGTGCCAGTAGAGATATTTCCACGGACAACGGGGAGTATGGCTACACCTTC
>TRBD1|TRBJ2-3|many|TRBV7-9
CASSSWTGYTDTQYF
TGTGCCAGCAGCTCCTGGACAGGGTACACAGATACGCAGTATTTT
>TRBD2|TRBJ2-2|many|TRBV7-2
CASSLNGGDGELFF
TGTGCCAGCAGCTTAAACGGGGGGGACGGGGAGCTGTTTTTT
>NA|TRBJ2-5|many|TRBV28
CASTAVQETQYF
TGTGCCAGCACGGCAGTACAAGAGACCCAGTACTTC
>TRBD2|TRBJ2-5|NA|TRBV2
CATEARLAGGRETQYF
TGTGCCACGGAGGCTAGACTAGCGGGAGGGAGGGAGACCCAGTACTTC
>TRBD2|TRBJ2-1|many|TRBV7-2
CASRLTSGSMNEQFF
TGTGCCAGCAGATTAACTAGCGGGAGTATGAATGAGCAGTTCTTC
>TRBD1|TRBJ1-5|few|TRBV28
CAIGDRDSNQPQHF
TGTGCCATCGGGGACAGGGATAGCAATCAGCCCCAGCATTTT
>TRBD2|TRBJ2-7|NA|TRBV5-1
CASSLGSGANEQYF
TGCGCCAGCAGCTTGGGTAGCGGGGCCAACGAGCAGTACTTC
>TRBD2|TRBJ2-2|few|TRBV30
CAWKGLAAAGELFF
TGTGCCTGGAAGGGACTAGCGGCGGCCGGGGAGCTGTTTTTT
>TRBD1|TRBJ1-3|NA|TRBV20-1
CSARPRQGRGNTIYF
TGCAGTGCTAGACCTAGACAGGGCCGAGGAAACACCATATATTTT